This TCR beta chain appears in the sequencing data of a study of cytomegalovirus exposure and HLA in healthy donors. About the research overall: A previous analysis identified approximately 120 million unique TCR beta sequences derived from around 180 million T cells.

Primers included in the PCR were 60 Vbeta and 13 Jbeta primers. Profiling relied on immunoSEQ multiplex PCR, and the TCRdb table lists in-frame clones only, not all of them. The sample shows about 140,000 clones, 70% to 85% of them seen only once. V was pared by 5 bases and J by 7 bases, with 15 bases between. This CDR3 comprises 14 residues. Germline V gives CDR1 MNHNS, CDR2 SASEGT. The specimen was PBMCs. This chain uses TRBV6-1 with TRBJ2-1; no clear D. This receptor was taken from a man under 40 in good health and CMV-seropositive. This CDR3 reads CASSLHQTRNEQFF. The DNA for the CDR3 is TGTGCCAGCAGTCTCCACCAGACTCGGAATGAGCAGTTCTTC.